This T cell receptor beta chain was sequenced in a study of blood T cell repertoires in COVID-19. Using immunoSEQ multiplex PCR, the repertoire was profiled, and TCRdb retains in-frame clones only, with some absent. The data contain approximately 460,000 clones, roughly 89% of them singletons. Between the trimmed V and J ends, which lost 5 bases and 4 bases, there was a span of 11 bases. The CDR3 covers 13 residues. Germline lookup yields CDR1 SGHVS and CDR2 FNYEAQ. Material: peripheral blood. The sequence was obtained from a man in his late teens or twenties with COVID-19, enrolled during active disease. The V and J genes are TRBV7-6 and TRBJ2-5; possibly TRBD2 for D (5 bases). The CDR3 protein is CASSRGEGETQYF. The DNA for the CDR3 is TGTGCCAGCAGCCGCGGCGAGGGAGAGACCCAGTACTTC.